This T cell receptor beta chain appears in the sequencing data of a study of PD-1 blockade in mismatch repair-deficient tumors (dated by TCRdb to between 2016 and 2019). The study in broad terms: Between late 2013 and 2016, the trial enrolled approximately 86 consecutive patients with some eleven types of mismatch repair-deficient cancer, all of whom had received prior treatment and were progressing. Tumor-associated T cell clones in the peripheral blood of patients responding to PD-1 blockade were tracked using deep sequencing of TCR CDR3 regions. Broad study findings and their caveats: After pembrolizumab, tumor-resident clones, which were often undetectable in blood before treatment, expanded rapidly and then contracted, generally ahead of radiologic responses.

Library prep was done by the immunoSEQ multiplex PCR assay. This is the immuneACCESS table as TCRdb keeps it, with only in-frame sequences that have V and J called. A part of the clones is gone; compared with another copy, unresolved V genes explain less than half, and the rest is unexplained. The sample has 120,000 or so clones on record, about nine tenths of them singletons. Approximately 12% of the sample is in the top ten clones. About this clone: Its antigen is not yet known. Within one base of it there is no much larger clone, and no base qualities were kept.

Trimming takes 6 bases off V and 4 bases off J; junction bases not matched to a gene: 8. The CDR1 and CDR2 encoded by the germline V gene (reference sequence) are MNHEY and SMNVEV. The CDR3 measures 15 amino acids from cysteine to phenylalanine. The CDR3 DNA has 45 bases and is translated from base 1. For each enrolled patient, mismatch repair deficiency was established using either polymerase chain reaction or immunohistochemistry. TCR sequencing was carried out for three patients who responded to pembrolizumab therapy. The phase II trial prospectively evaluated PD-1 blockade with pembrolizumab in advanced mismatch repair-deficient cancers, independent of tissue of origin. Peripheral blood T cell samples were gathered serially, both before PD-1 blockade started and at multiple time points afterward. Blood sampling times were expressed in weeks after the first pembrolizumab dose.

The rearrangement combines TRBV27 with TRBJ2-2; a stretch of 7 junction bases matches TRBD1. This TCR was sampled from an adult with mismatch repair-deficient cancer. The sample was peripheral blood, taken about 17 months after starting pembrolizumab. The encoded CDR3 is CASRPGTAVTGELFF. Read as DNA, the sequence is TGTGCCAGCAGACCGGGGACAGCGGTCACCGGGGAGCTGTTTTTT.